The 6 T cell receptor beta chains reported below all come from one sample, sequenced in a study of blood T cell repertoires in COVID-19. TCRdb keeps only in-frame clones here, not all; method: immunoSEQ multiplex PCR. The data show approximately 390,000 clones, more than 70% seen once. Sequenced input: peripheral blood. These receptors were obtained from a woman aged 55-70 years with COVID-19, enrolled during active disease.

The chain recombines TRBV5-4 with TRBJ2-2; the match to TRBD2 covers 10 bases. This CDR3 contains 16 residues. Germline V lookup: CDR1 SGHNT, CDR2 YYREEE (reference sequence). With V trimmed by 4 bases and J by 6 bases, 9 bases remained unmatched. The CDR3 spells CASSNSGGAFAGELFF. The CDR3 DNA reads TGTGCCAGCAGCAACAGCGGGGGGGCCTTCGCCGGGGAGCTGTTTTTT.

J is TRBJ1-5 and V is TRBV19, with a tentative D call TRBD1 (6 bases). Germline-derived CDR1 and CDR2 are LNHDA and SQIVND (reference sequence). The CDR3 runs to 15 residues. V lost 5 bases and J lost 1, with 12 bases in between. CDR3 residues: CASSAYTGSNQPQHF. The CDR3 coding sequence is TGTGCCAGTAGTGCCTATACAGGGAGCAATCAGCCCCAGCATTTT. The full variable domain, completed using reference TRBV19 and TRBJ1-5, is DGGITQSPKYLFRKEGQNVTLSCEQNLNHDAMYWYRQDPGQGLRLIYYSQIVNDFQKGDIAEGYSVSREKKESFPLTVTSAQKNPTAFYLCASSAYTGSNQPQHFGDGTRLSIL.

The chain combines TRBV6-5 with TRBJ1-4; D possibly corresponds to TRBD1 (6 bases). The germline CDR1 and CDR2 sequences are MNHEY and SVGAGI. V lost 7 bases, J lost 4 bases, and 7 bases lay in between. This CDR3 is 12 amino acids long. Written as DNA, the CDR3 is TGTGCCAGCACCAGGGGTAATGAAAAACTGTTTTTT. It translates to CASTRGNEKLFF.

The chain combines TRBV7-2 with TRBJ2-1; D is possibly TRBD1 (6 bases). CDR3 length equals 15 residues. Germline CDR1 reads SGHTA; CDR2 reads FQGNSA. V lost 0 bases and J 8 bases, leaving 14 bases between the germline ends. CDR3 sequence: CASSLANQGYYEQFF. The CDR3 DNA follows: TGTGCCAGCAGCTTAGCCAACCAGGGGTACTATGAGCAGTTCTTC.

The chain has TRBV30 and TRBJ1-6; D possibly corresponds to TRBD1 (6 bases). The germline V gene encodes CDR1 GTSNPN and CDR2 SVGIG (reference sequence). The CDR3 covers 16 residues. With 2 bases removed from V and 4 bases from J, the gap between germline ends came to 15 bases. DNA for the CDR3: TGTGCCTGGAGTAAATCCGGGACACTTTATAATTCACCCCTCCACTTT. It codes for CAWSKSGTLYNSPLHF.

V is TRBV5-1 and J is TRBJ2-3; possible D gene TRBD2, 6 bases. The germline gives CDR1 SGHRS, CDR2 YFSETQ. The CDR3 loop spans 14 amino acids. Trimming shortened V by 4 bases and J by 2 bases, and 11 bases separated the two germline ends. Here the CDR3 reads CASSRTGDTDTQYF. As DNA, the CDR3 is TGCGCCAGCAGCCGTACGGGGGACACAGATACGCAGTATTTT.